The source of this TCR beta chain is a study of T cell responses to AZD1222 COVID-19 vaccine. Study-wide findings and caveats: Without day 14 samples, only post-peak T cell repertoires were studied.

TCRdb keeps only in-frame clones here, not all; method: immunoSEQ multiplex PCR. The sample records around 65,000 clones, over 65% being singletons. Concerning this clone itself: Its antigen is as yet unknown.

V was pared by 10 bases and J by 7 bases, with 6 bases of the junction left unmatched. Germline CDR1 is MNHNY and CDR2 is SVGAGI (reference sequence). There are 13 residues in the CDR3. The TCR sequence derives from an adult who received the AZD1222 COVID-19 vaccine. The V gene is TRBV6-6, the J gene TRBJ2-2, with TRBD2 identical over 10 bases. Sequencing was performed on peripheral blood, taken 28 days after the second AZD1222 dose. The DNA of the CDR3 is TGTGCCACAGCGGGAGGGCGACACGGGGAGCTGTTTTTT. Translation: CATAGGRHGELFF.